This TCR beta chain was observed in a study of cytomegalovirus exposure and HLA in healthy donors. Overall study results and limits: The study put 150 or so TCR beta chains on its list as cytomegalovirus-associated. For presence/absence analyses, sequencing depth was assumed to be roughly uniform across donors. Later analysis showed most CMV-associated TCR beta chains appearing HLA-restricted.

For this clone: Its cognate antigen is unknown.

Germline-derived CDR1 and CDR2 are MDHEN and SYDVKM. The V end lost 6 bases, the J end lost 4 bases, and 15 bases lay between the germline ends. This CDR3 contains 14 residues. Primers: 60 Vbeta forward and 13 Jbeta reverse. TCRdb's table, derived via immunoSEQ multiplex PCR, lists solely in-frame clones and lacks some. The repertoire includes 150,000 to 200,000 clones, 65% to 80% of them detected once, and around 3% sits in the top ten. The chain employs TRBV28 and TRBJ2-5; no clear D. The sequenced sample was PBMCs. This receptor was taken from a woman between 35 and 50 years old in good health and CMV-seropositive. DNA for the CDR3: TGTGCCAGCAGAATGGCCCTTTTGTCAGAGACCCAGTACTTC. It translates to CASRMALLSETQYF.